This is a list of T cell receptor beta chains from one sample in a study of T cells expressing NK-cell markers. TCRdb reanalyzed the 5' RACE reads and collapses them to one entry per CDR3 protein, without DNA. The specimen's table records roughly 180,000 distinct CDR3 sequences. Sequenced input: blood T cells: a sorted CD56 or NKG2C T cell subset, CD4+ or CD8+ T cells, or bulk PBMC T cells (not recorded which). These receptors were obtained from a woman between 18 and 75 years old in good health. The CDR3 runs from the conserved cysteine through the conserved F or W.

J gene | V gene | CDR3 protein
TRBJ1-4 | TRBV25-1 | CASSEGHRGIRPANEKLFF
TRBJ1-4 | TRBV5-1 | CASSQLGLGSTNEKLFF
TRBJ2-1 | TRBV5-1 | CASSSDSGGYNEQFF
TRBJ1-3 | TRBV3-1 | CASSPQGNTIYF
TRBJ2-1 | TRBV7-6 | CASSLEARRNEQFF
TRBJ2-1 | TRBV7-3 | CASSPRQLAGVNEQFF
TRBJ2-7 | TRBV7-7 | CASSLEQGVGYEQYF
TRBJ2-5 | TRBV7-2 | CASSPGAGARGETQYF
TRBJ2-4 | TRBV5-4 | CASSPGRGANIQYF
TRBJ1-5 | TRBV20-1 | CSARGSASNQPQHF
TRBJ2-5 | TRBV5-1 | CASSFSRSWETQYF
TRBJ2-1 | TRBV28 | CASSLGGRREQFF
TRBJ2-1 | TRBV7-7 | CASSLDTDSNEQFF
TRBJ2-1 | TRBV9 | CASSVSGLADNEQFF
TRBJ1-5 | TRBV20-1 | CSAKPDRADQPQHF
TRBJ1-2 | TRBV5-1 | CASRDLVDPNGYTF
TRBJ2-3 | TRBV24-1 | CATSSSGRVTDTQYF
TRBJ1-6 | TRBV5-5 | CASSLDRDSLIRSPLHF
TRBJ2-1 | TRBV12-3/TRBV12-4 | CASRPTSGELFF
TRBJ1-1 | TRBV29-1 | CSVVGQGSYTEAFF
TRBJ1-5 | TRBV27 | CASSPQGTQNQPQHF
TRBJ2-7 | TRBV5-1 | CASSGGSSYEQYF
TRBJ1-3 | TRBV20-1 | CRALGGGNTIYF
TRBJ2-3 | TRBV10-2 | CASGIPPRTDTQYF
TRBJ2-1 | TRBV3-1 | CASSQDYPGGSSYNEQFF
TRBJ2-1 | TRBV6-2/TRBV6-3 | CASRGDHNYNEQFF
TRBJ2-7 | TRBV3-1 | CASSQGTYPSEQYF
TRBJ2-3 | TRBV9 | CASGRSAEGTDTQYF
TRBJ2-3 | TRBV5-1 | CASSLPAGGTADTQYF
TRBJ1-1 | TRBV3-1 | CASSARQGVNTEAFF
TRBJ1-1 | TRBV13 | CASSLRDTEAFF
TRBJ2-6 | TRBV7-2 | CASSLATREAGSGANVLTF
TRBJ2-2 | TRBV2 | CASNLRGLAGDNTGELFF
TRBJ2-3 | TRBV29-1 | CSEQGASTDTQYF
TRBJ2-3 | TRBV6-1 | CASSEALAGSGTDTQYF
TRBJ1-3 | TRBV20-1 | CSARRGASGNTIYF
TRBJ2-5 | TRBV4-1 | CASSQDDMGGGEETQYF
TRBJ2-3 | TRBV7-2 | CASSPPGGKGSTQYF